Below are 8 T cell receptor beta chains sequenced from a single sample in a study of cytomegalovirus exposure and HLA in healthy donors. Primers: 60 Vbeta forward and 13 Jbeta reverse. The data were produced by immunoSEQ multiplex PCR, yet TCRdb's version contains in-frame clones alone and is incomplete. This table holds about 300,000 clones, 86% found once. Sequenced sample: PBMCs. The receptors shown here come from a man between 35 and 55 years old in good health and CMV-seropositive.

This clone was counted a few times. This chain uses TRBV6-5 with TRBJ1-1; 9 bases fit TRBD1. CDR1 is MNHEY, CDR2 SVGAGI, per germline. Losses at the gene ends were 10 bases for V and 1 base for J; bases not matched to a gene: 7. The CDR3 is 14 residues long. CDR3: CATTGGVQNTEAFF. The CDR3 coding sequence is TGTGCCACCACAGGGGGCGTCCAGAACACTGAAGCTTTCTTT.

J is TRBJ2-1 and V is TRBV27, with TRBD1 matching 11 bases. The V gene end was trimmed by 5 bases and the J gene end by 10 bases; junction bases not matched to a gene: 10. The CDR3 is made up of 15 amino acids. The V gene's germline CDR1 is MNHEY and CDR2 SMNVEV (reference sequence). CDR3 amino acids: CASSLGQGALQEQFF. DNA for the CDR3: TGTGCCAGCAGTCTTGGACAGGGGGCTCTACAGGAGCAGTTCTTC.

The chain couples TRBV27 to TRBJ2-1; D perhaps matches TRBD1 (6 bases). CDR1 and CDR2 from the germline V gene are MNHEY and SMNVEV (reference sequence). The CDR3 has 15 amino acids. The V and J ends lost 2 bases and 2 bases respectively, with 10 bases between them. The CDR3 protein is CASSLGTPPYNEQFF. Written as DNA, the CDR3 is TGTGCCAGCAGTTTAGGGACACCCCCCTACAATGAGCAGTTCTTC.

The chain joins TRBV6-5 to TRBJ2-7, with D maybe TRBD2 (5 bases). Between the trimmed V and J ends, which lost 2 bases and 4 bases, there was a span of 12 bases. CDR3 size: 14 residues. CDR1 is MNHEY and CDR2 is SVGAGI in the germline V gene. This chain's CDR3 is CASSYRTPGYEQYF. The CDR3 bases are TGTGCCAGCAGTTACCGGACTCCTGGTTACGAGCAGTACTTC.

The sample holds one count of this clone. The CDR3 sequence is CASSSYSGLGGETQYF. CDR3 nucleotide sequence: TGCGCCAGCAGCTCGTACTCAGGGTTGGGAGGAGAGACCCAGTACTTC. The chain employs TRBV5-1 and TRBJ2-5; D is possibly TRBD2 (6 bases). Trimming removed 3 bases at V and 4 bases at J, with 19 bases between. The CDR3 sequence is 16 residues long. Germline CDR1 SGHRS, CDR2 YFSETQ.

This rearrangement joins TRBV2 to TRBJ2-7; no firm D call. The CDR3 sequence is 14 residues long. Looked up from germline, CDR1 is SNHLY and CDR2 is FYNNEI. V gave up 6 bases and J gave up 0 bases, with 12 bases separating them. CDR3 sequence: CASSDVAGSYEQYF. The CDR3 nucleotides read TGTGCCAGCAGCGACGTGGCAGGCTCCTACGAGCAGTACTTC.

This chain uses TRBV5-6 with TRBJ1-6, with TRBD1 as a possible D gene (5 bases). The V end lost 2 bases, the J end lost 7 bases, and 10 bases lay between the germline ends. Germline CDR1 and CDR2: SGHDT and YYEEEE. CDR3 length equals 14 residues. Here the CDR3 reads CASSLYGGNSPLHF. The DNA for the CDR3 is TGTGCCAGCAGCTTATACGGGGGAAATTCACCCCTCCACTTT. Combining the CDR3 with reference TRBV5-6 and TRBJ1-6 gives the whole variable domain DAGVTQSPTHLIKTRGQQVTLRCSPKSGHDTVSWYQQALGQGPQFIFQYYEEEERQRGNFPDRFSGHQFPNYSSELNVNALLLGDSALYLCASSLYGGNSPLHFGNGTRLTVT.

V and J are TRBV20-1 and TRBJ1-3; no firm D call. Germline V gene lookup returns CDR1 DFQATT and CDR2 SNEGSKA (reference sequence). The length of the CDR3 is 11 residues. CDR3 DNA sequence: TGCGGAGGCTGGTTAGGAAACACCATATATTTT. Encoded protein: CGGWLGNTIYF.